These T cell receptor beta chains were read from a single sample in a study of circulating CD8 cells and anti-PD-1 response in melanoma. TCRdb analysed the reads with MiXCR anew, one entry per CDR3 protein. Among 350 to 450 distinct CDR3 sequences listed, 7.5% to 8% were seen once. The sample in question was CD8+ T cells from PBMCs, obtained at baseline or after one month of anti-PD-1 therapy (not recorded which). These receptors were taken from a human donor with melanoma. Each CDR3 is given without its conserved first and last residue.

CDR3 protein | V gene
SVISGESSYEQY | TRBV29-1
ASSAGGGPDTQY | TRBV9
ASRSLANYGYT | TRBV2
SSREGIGTEAF | TRBV29-1
ASPGPVNTGELF | TRBV7-2
ASSLFRTSKDEQF | TRBV28
ASSKVRTGGLGTEAF | TRBV21-1
ASSFELESTDTQY | TRBV27
ASSLTRDYEQY | TRBV19
ASSHRTSASDTQY | TRBV4-1
ASTYLGQRAREPQY | TRBV21-1
ASSPNRDYGELF | TRBV12-3/TRBV12-4
ASSSTGNTEAF | TRBV27
ASSQGPSYNEQF | TRBV4-1
ASSGQGLTYEQY | TRBV12-3/TRBV12-4
ASSPSPGGTEAF | TRBV12-3/TRBV12-4
ASSEAYRANSPLH | TRBV6-1
ASSDRVEQY | TRBV28
ASSRGQGAYEQY | TRBV7-2
ASSEDREGLAGELF | TRBV28
ATSKRSDYGYT | TRBV24-1
ASSLSGLLTEAF | TRBV27
ASGASSYEQY | TRBV27
SVSGTGVYNEQF | TRBV29-1
ASHPTGTGDYEQY | TRBV2
ASSLARQGKETQY | TRBV5-6
SVEVWGSGNNEQF | TRBV29-1
ASSMVRDYGYT | TRBV19
ASSYGQGNFRNSPLH | TRBV27
AWSVPASGGYEQY | TRBV30
ASSQRAGADTQY | TRBV11-1
ASSLGPRDPNYGYT | TRBV7-8